These T cell receptor beta chains were read from a single sample in a study of breast tumors, draining lymph nodes, adjacent tissues. TCRdb redid the calling of the multiplex PCR reads with MiXCR, one entry per CDR3 protein. The data hold some 85,000 distinct CDR3 sequences, with approximately 29% observed a single time. The sequenced sample was axillary lymph node tissue. These receptors all stem from a female donor with breast cancer. Some clones in this sample may be carry-over from other donors' samples. Both conserved end residues are part of each CDR3. D genes are given only for firm matches. Size values are once, few and many counts, or a class for expanded clones, and some rows have none.

D gene: NA
clone size: many
V gene: TRBV7-9
J gene: TRBJ2-6
CDR3 protein: CASSGFRSQEAGANVLTF
CDR3 DNA: TGTGCCAGCAGCGGATTTCGGTCTCAGGAGGCTGGGGCCAACGTCCTGACTTTC

D gene: NA
clone size: many
V gene: TRBV5-1
J gene: TRBJ1-2
CDR3 protein: CASSLERAESNYGYTF
CDR3 DNA: TGCGCCAGCAGCTTGGAAAGGGCCGAGTCTAACTATGGCTACACCTTC

D gene: NA
clone size: many
V gene: TRBV19
J gene: TRBJ1-2
CDR3 protein: CAGRASSGYTF
CDR3 DNA: TGTGCCGGGAGGGCCTCGAGTGGCTACACCTTC

D gene: TRBD2
clone size: NA
V gene: TRBV6-2/TRBV6-3
J gene: TRBJ2-3
CDR3 protein: CASSYATSGSSTDTQYF
CDR3 DNA: TGTGCCAGCAGTTACGCGACTAGCGGGAGTAGCACAGATACGCAGTATTTT

D gene: NA
clone size: many
V gene: TRBV6-2/TRBV6-3
J gene: TRBJ2-7
CDR3 protein: CASSYLGEQYF
CDR3 DNA: TGTGCCAGCAGTTACTTGGGGGAGCAGTACTTC

D gene: NA
clone size: NA
V gene: TRBV9
J gene: TRBJ2-2
CDR3 protein: CASMKRANTGELFF
CDR3 DNA: TGTGCCAGCATGAAGCGGGCGAACACCGGGGAGCTGTTTTTT

D gene: TRBD2
clone size: many
V gene: TRBV14
J gene: TRBJ2-1
CDR3 protein: CASSQSSGNNEQFF
CDR3 DNA: TGTGCCAGCAGCCAGAGTAGCGGGAACAATGAGCAGTTCTTC

D gene: TRBD1
clone size: few
V gene: TRBV5-4
J gene: TRBJ1-1
CDR3 protein: CASGGQLNTEAFF
CDR3 DNA: TGTGCCAGCGGGGGACAGCTGAACACTGAAGCTTTCTTT

D gene: TRBD1
clone size: many
V gene: TRBV27
J gene: TRBJ1-5
CDR3 protein: CASSLYRGLNGNQPQHF
CDR3 DNA: TGTGCCAGCAGTTTGTACAGGGGGCTCAATGGCAATCAGCCCCAGCATTTT

D gene: TRBD2
clone size: many
V gene: TRBV7-2
J gene: TRBJ2-1
CDR3 protein: CASSLGTSGINEQFF
CDR3 DNA: TGTGCCAGCAGCTTAGGGACTAGCGGGATCAATGAGCAGTTCTTC

D gene: NA
clone size: many
V gene: TRBV19
J gene: TRBJ2-4
CDR3 protein: CASSIRNIQYF
CDR3 DNA: TGTGCCAGTAGTATTCGGAACATTCAGTACTTC

D gene: TRBD1
clone size: many
V gene: TRBV20-1
J gene: TRBJ1-2
CDR3 protein: CSARDLAGQVYGYTF
CDR3 DNA: TGCAGTGCTAGAGATTTAGCAGGACAGGTCTATGGCTACACCTTC

D gene: NA
clone size: NA
V gene: TRBV30
J gene: TRBJ1-1
CDR3 protein: CAWSVPWHRGEAFF
CDR3 DNA: TGTGCCTGGAGTGTACCCTGGCATAGGGGTGAAGCTTTCTTT

D gene: NA
clone size: many
V gene: TRBV24-1
J gene: TRBJ1-2
CDR3 protein: CANYGYTF
CDR3 DNA: TGTGCTAACTATGGCTACACCTTC

D gene: NA
clone size: many
V gene: TRBV2
J gene: TRBJ1-2
CDR3 protein: CASSTQGSYGYTF
CDR3 DNA: TGTGCCAGCAGTACCCAGGGTTCCTATGGCTACACCTTC

D gene: TRBD1
clone size: NA
V gene: TRBV7-9
J gene: TRBJ1-3
CDR3 protein: CASRDSKQLCRNTIYF
CDR3 DNA: TGTGCCAGCCGGGACAGCAAACAGTTATGTAGGAACACCATATATTTT

D gene: NA
clone size: NA
V gene: TRBV7-2
J gene: TRBJ1-2
CDR3 protein: CASSLQDTYGYTF
CDR3 DNA: TGTGCCAGCAGCTTACAGGATACCTATGGCTACACCTTC

D gene: TRBD2
clone size: many
V gene: TRBV20-1
J gene: TRBJ2-7
CDR3 protein: CSAREGLAGAWDEQYF
CDR3 DNA: TGCAGTGCTAGAGAGGGACTAGCGGGAGCATGGGACGAGCAGTACTTC

D gene: NA
clone size: many
V gene: TRBV18
J gene: TRBJ1-5
CDR3 protein: CASSFGGGDQPQHF
CDR3 DNA: TGTGCCAGCTCCTTTGGAGGGGGAGACCAGCCCCAGCATTTT

D gene: NA
clone size: many
V gene: TRBV20-1
J gene: TRBJ2-7
CDR3 protein: CSAINLALAYEQYF
CDR3 DNA: TGCAGTGCTATAAACCTAGCATTGGCTTACGAGCAGTACTTC

D gene: TRBD2
clone size: many
V gene: TRBV7-3
J gene: TRBJ2-1
CDR3 protein: CASSKQGSPLAGVGIGNEQFF
CDR3 DNA: TGTGCCAGCAGCAAACAGGGCTCCCCGCTAGCGGGAGTTGGTATAGGCAATGAGCAGTTCTTC

D gene: NA
clone size: many
V gene: TRBV11-3
J gene: TRBJ2-5
CDR3 protein: CASSLGSPTQETQYF
CDR3 DNA: TGTGCCAGCAGCTTAGGGTCACCTACTCAAGAGACCCAGTACTTC

D gene: TRBD1
clone size: many
V gene: TRBV7-2
J gene: TRBJ1-6
CDR3 protein: CASSSQGVVSYNSPLHF
CDR3 DNA: TGTGCCAGCAGCTCGCAGGGGGTGGTATCCTATAATTCACCCCTCCACTTT

D gene: TRBD1
clone size: NA
V gene: TRBV5-1
J gene: TRBJ2-7
CDR3 protein: CASSRDRTTYEQYF
CDR3 DNA: TGCGCCAGCAGCCGGGACAGGACCACCTACGAGCAGTACTTC